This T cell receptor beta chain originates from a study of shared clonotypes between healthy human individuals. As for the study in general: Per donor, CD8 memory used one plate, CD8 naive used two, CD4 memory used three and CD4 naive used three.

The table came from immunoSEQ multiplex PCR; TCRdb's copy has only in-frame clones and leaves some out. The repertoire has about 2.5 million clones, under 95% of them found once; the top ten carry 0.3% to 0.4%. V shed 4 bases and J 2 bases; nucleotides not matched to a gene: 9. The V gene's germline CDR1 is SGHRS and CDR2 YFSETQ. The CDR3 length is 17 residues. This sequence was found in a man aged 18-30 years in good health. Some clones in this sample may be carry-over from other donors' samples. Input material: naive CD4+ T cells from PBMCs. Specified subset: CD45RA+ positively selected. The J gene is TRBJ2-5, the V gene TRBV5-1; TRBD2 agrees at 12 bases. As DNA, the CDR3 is TGCGCCAGCAGCCCAGGGACTAGCGGGTTCCTACAAGAGACCCAGTACTTC. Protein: CASSPGTSGFLQETQYF.